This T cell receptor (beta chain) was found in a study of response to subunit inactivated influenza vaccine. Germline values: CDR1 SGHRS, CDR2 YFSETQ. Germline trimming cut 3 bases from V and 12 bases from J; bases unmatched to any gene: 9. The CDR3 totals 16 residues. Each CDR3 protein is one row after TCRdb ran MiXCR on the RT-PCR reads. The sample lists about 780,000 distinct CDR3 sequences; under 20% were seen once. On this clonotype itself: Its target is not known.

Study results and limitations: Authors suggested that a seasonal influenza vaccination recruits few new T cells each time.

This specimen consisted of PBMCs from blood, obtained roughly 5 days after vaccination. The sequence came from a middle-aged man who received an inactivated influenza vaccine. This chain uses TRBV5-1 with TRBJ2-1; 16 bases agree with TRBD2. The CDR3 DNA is TGCGCCAGCAGCTCCACAGGGACTAGCGGGGGGGGCAGGCAGTTCTTC. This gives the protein CASSSTGTSGGGRQFF. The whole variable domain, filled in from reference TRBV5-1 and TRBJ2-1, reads KAGVTQTPRYLIKTRGQQVTLSCSPISGHRSVSWYQQTPGQGLQFLFEYFSETQRNKGNFPGRFSGRQFSNSRSEMNVSTLELGDSALYLCASSSTGTSGGGRQFFGPGTRLTVL.